This T cell receptor beta chain comes out of a study of blood T cell repertoires in COVID-19. This clone was observed a handful of times. This table comes from immunoSEQ multiplex PCR, and its TCRdb copy is limited to in-frame clones, with some not included. The sample has a few hundred thousand clones; roughly 85% are singletons. The clonotype comes from a woman aged 18-29 years with acute or convalescent COVID-19. Material: peripheral blood.

CDR3 protein: CATATAYNEQFF. Written as DNA, the CDR3 is TGTGCCACCGCTACAGCTTACAATGAGCAGTTCTTC. The genes are TRBV10-3 and TRBJ2-1; no firm D call. Between the trimmed V and J ends, which lost 10 bases and 4 bases, there was a span of 11 bases. The CDR3 loop spans 12 amino acids. Per germline, CDR1 ENHRY and CDR2 SYGVKD.